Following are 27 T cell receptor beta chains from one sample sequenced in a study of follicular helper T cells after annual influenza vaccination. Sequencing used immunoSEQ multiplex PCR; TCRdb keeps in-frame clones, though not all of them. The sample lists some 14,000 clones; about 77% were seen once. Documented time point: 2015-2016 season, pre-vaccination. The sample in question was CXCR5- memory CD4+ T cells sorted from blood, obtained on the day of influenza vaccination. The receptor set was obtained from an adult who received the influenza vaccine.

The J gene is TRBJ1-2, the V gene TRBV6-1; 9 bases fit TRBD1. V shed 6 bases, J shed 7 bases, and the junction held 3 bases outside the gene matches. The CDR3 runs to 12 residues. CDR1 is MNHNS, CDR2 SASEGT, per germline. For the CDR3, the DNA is TGTGCCAGCAGACAGACAGGGGGTGGCTACACCTTC. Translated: CASRQTGGGYTF.

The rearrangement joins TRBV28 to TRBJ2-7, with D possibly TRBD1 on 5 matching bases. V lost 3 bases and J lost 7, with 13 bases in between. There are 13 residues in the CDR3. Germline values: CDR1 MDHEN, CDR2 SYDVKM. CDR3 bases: TGTGCCAGCAGTTTCATCAGGGCCGGGGAGCAGTACTTC. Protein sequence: CASSFIRAGEQYF.

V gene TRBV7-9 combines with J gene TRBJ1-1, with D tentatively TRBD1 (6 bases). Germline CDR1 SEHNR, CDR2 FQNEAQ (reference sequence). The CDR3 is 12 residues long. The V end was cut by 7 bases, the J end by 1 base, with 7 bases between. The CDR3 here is CASIQGNTEAFF. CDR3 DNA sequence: TGTGCCAGCATACAGGGGAACACTGAAGCTTTCTTT.

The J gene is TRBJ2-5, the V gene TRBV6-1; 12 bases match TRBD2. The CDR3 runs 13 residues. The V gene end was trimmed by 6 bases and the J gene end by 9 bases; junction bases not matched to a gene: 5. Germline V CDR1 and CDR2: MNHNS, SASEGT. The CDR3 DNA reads TGTGCCAGCAGGCTAGCGGGGGGGCCGGCCCAGTACTTC. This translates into CASRLAGGPAQYF.

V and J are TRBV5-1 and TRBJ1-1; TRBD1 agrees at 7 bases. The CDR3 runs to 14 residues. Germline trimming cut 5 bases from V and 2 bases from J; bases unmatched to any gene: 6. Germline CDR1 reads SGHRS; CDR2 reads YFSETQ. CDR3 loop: CASSSGQTNTEAFF. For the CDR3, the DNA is TGCGCCAGCAGTTCGGGACAGACCAACACTGAAGCTTTCTTT.

The CDR3 DNA reads as TGTGCCAGCTCACGTAACCCGGGGCTAGTTAGCAATGAGCAGTTCTTC. The encoded protein is CASSRNPGLVSNEQFF. J is TRBJ2-1 and V is TRBV18; the D call may be TRBD1 or TRBD2 (5 bases each). Trimming took 4 bases from V and 6 from J, leaving 19 bases between them. The germline CDR1 and CDR2 sequences are KGHSH and LQKENI. The CDR3 length is 16 residues.

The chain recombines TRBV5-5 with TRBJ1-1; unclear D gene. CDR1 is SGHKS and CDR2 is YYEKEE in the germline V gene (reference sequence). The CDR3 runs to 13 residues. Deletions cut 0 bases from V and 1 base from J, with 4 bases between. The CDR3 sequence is CASSLDPNTEAFF. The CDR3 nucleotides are TGTGCCAGCAGCTTGGACCCGAACACTGAAGCTTTCTTT.

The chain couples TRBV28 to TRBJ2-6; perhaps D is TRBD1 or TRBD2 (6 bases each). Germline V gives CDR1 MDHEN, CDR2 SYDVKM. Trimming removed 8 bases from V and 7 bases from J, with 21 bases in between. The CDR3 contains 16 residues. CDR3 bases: TGTGCCAGCCAGCCCGGGGGCTCGTCTGTTGCCAACGTCCTGACTTTC. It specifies CASQPGGSSVANVLTF.

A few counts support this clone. DNA for the CDR3: TGTGCCAGCAGCTTCACTAGGACCGTACTGAACACTGAAGCTTTCTTT. It specifies CASSFTRTVLNTEAFF. The J gene is TRBJ1-1, the V gene TRBV11-2; D not certain. The CDR3 extends over 16 amino acids. Trimming pared 3 bases from V and 0 bases from J, leaving 14 bases between. CDR1 SGHAT and CDR2 FQNNGV come from the germline V gene.

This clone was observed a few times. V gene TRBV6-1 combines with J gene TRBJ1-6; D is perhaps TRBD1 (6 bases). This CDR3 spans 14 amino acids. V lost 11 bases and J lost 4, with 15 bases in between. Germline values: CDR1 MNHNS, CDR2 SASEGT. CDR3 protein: CASAAGQYNSPLHF. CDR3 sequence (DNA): TGTGCCTCAGCGGCGGGACAATATAATTCACCCCTCCACTTT.

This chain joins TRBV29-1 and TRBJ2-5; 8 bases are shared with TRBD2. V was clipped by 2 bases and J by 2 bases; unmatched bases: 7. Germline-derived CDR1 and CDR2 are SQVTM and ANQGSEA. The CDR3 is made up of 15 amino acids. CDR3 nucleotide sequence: TGCAGCGTTGAACTGACGGGAGGGCGGCAAGAGACCCAGTACTTC. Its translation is CSVELTGGRQETQYF.

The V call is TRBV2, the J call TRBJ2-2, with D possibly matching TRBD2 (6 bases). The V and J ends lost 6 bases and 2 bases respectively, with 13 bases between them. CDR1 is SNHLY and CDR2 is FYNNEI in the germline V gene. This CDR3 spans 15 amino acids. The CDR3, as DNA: TGTGCCAGCAGATACTTAGCGGCCAACACCGGGGAGCTGTTTTTT. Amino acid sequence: CASRYLAANTGELFF.

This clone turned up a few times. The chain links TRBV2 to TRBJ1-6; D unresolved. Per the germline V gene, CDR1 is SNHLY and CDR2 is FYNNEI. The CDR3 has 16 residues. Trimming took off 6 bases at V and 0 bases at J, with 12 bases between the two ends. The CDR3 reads CASSPPAYSYNSPLHF. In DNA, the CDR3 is TGTGCCAGCAGCCCCCCTGCTTACTCCTATAATTCACCCCTCCACTTT.

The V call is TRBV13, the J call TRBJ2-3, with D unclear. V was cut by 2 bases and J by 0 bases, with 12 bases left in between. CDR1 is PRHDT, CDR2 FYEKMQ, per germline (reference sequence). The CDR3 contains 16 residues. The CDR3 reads CASSLKVSESTDTQYF. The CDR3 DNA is TGTGCCAGCAGCTTAAAGGTGTCAGAGAGCACAGATACGCAGTATTTT. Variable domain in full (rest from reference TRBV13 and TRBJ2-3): AAGVIQSPRHLIKEKRETATLKCYPIPRHDTVYWYQQGPGQDPQFLISFYEKMQSDKGSIPDRFSAQQFSDYHSELNMSSLELGDSALYFCASSLKVSESTDTQYFGPGTRLTVL.

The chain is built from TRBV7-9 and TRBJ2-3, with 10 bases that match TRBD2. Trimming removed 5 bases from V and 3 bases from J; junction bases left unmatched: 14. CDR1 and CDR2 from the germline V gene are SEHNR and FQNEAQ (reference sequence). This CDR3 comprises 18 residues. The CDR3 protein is CASSPEGPLAGSTDTQYF. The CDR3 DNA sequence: TGTGCCAGCAGCCCCGAGGGTCCACTAGCGGGATCAACAGATACGCAGTATTTT.

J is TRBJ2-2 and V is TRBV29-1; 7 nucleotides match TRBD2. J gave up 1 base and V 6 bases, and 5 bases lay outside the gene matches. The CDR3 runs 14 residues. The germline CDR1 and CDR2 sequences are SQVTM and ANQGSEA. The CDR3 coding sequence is TGCAGCGTCAGAGAGCGGGGGAACACCGGGGAGCTGTTTTTT. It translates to CSVRERGNTGELFF.

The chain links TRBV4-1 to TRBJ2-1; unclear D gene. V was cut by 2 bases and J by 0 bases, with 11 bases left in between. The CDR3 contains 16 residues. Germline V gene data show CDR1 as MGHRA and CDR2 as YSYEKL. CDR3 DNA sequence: TGCGCCAGCAGCCAACCGGCGCGGAGCTCCTACAATGAGCAGTTCTTC. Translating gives CASSQPARSSYNEQFF.

The CDR3 nucleotides are TGTGCCAGCAGCCCCGACAGGGGGAATGAAAAACTGTTTTTT. Protein: CASSPDRGNEKLFF. The rearrangement joins TRBV7-9 to TRBJ1-4; TRBD1 matches at 9 bases. Germline trimming cut 5 bases from V and 5 bases from J; bases unmatched to any gene: 3. Germline-derived CDR1 and CDR2 are SEHNR and FQNEAQ (reference sequence). This CDR3 is built from 14 residues.

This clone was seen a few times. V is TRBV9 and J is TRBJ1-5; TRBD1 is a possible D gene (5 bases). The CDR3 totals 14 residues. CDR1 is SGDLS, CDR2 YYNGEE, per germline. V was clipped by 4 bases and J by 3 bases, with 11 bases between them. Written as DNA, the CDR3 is TGTGCCAGCAGCCCAGGGATGGCCAATCAGCCCCAGCATTTT. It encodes CASSPGMANQPQHF.

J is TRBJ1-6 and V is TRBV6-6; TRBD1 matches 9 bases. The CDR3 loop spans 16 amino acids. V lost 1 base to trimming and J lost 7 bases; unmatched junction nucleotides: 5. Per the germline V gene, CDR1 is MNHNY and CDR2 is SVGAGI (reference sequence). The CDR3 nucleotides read TGTGCCAGCAGTTACTTACAGGGGGCGAGGAATTCACCCCTCCACTTT. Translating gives CASSYLQGARNSPLHF.

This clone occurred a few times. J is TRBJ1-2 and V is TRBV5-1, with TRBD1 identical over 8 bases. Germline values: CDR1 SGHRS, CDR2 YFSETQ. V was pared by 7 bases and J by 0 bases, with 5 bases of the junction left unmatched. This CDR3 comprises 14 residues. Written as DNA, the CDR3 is TGCGCCAGCCGTCAGGGACAGGCTAACTATGGCTACACCTTC. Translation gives CASRQGQANYGYTF. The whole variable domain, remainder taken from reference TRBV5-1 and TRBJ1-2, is KAGVTQTPRYLIKTRGQQVTLSCSPISGHRSVSWYQQTPGQGLQFLFEYFSETQRNKGNFPGRFSGRQFSNSRSEMNVSTLELGDSALYLCASRQGQANYGYTFGSGTRLTVV.

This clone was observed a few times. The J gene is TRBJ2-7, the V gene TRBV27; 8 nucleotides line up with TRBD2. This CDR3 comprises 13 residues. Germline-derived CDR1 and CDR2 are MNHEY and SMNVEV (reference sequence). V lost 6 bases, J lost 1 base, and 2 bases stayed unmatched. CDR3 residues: CASSGGGSYEQYF. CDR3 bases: TGTGCCAGCAGCGGGGGGGGGTCCTACGAGCAGTACTTC.

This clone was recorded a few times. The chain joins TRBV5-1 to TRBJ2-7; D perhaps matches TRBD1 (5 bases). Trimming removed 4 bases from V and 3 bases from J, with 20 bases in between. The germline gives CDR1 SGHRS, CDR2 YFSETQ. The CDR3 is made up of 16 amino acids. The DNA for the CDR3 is TGCGCCAGCAGCCTCAGTGGGGCTCGGGCGGTCTACGAGCAGTACTTC. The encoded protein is CASSLSGARAVYEQYF.

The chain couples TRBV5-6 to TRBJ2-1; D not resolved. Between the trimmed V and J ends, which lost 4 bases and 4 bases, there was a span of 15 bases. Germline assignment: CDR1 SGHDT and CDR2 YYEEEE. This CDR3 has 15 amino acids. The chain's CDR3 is CASSLQRLKYNEQFF. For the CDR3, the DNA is TGTGCCAGCAGCCTACAGCGACTTAAATACAATGAGCAGTTCTTC.

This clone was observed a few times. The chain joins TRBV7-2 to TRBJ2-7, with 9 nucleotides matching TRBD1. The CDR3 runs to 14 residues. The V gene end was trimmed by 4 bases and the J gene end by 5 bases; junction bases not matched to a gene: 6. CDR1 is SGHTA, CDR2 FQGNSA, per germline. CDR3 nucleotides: TGTGCCAGCAGCTCTAGGACAGGGGCGGACGAGCAGTACTTC. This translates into CASSSRTGADEQYF. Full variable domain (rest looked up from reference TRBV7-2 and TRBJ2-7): GAGVSQSPSNKVTEKGKDVELRCDPISGHTALYWYRQSLGQGLEFLIYFQGNSAPDKSGLPSDRFSAERTGGSVSTLTIQRTQQEDSAVYLCASSSRTGADEQYFGPGTRLTVT.

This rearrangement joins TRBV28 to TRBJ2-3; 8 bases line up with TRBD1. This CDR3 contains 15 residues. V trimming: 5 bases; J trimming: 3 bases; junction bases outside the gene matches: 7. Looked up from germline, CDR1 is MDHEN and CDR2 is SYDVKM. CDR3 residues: CASSPGQGSTDTQYF. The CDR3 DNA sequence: TGTGCCAGCAGTCCTGGACAGGGAAGTACAGATACGCAGTATTTT.

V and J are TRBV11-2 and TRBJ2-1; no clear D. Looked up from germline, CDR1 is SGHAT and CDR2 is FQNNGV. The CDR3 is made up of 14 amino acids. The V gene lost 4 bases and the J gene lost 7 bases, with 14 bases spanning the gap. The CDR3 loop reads CASSSEARHNEQFF. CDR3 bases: TGTGCCAGCAGCTCTGAAGCTCGACATAATGAGCAGTTCTTC.